The TCR beta chain described here comes from a study of shared clonotypes between healthy human individuals. Regarding this clone: Antigen: not known.

Produced via immunoSEQ multiplex PCR; TCRdb's table is partial and in-frame only. This sample has about 2.4 million clones, with 80% to 95% found just once. This CDR3 region has 14 residues. V was shortened by 2 bases and J by 5 bases, with 12 bases between the two germline ends. Germline V lookup: CDR1 ENHRY, CDR2 SYGVKD. Notes on the study in general: Only blood samples were collected, and tissue repertoires likely differ.

The V call is TRBV10-3, the J call TRBJ2-5; D not resolved. Sequenced material: naive CD4+ T cells from PBMCs. Subset indicated: CD45RA+ positively selected. This TCR was sampled from a man aged 18 to 29 in good health. Some clones in this sample may be carry-over from other donors' samples. The CDR3 sequence: CAISEGQSRETQYF. DNA of the CDR3: TGTGCCATCAGTGAGGGCCAGTCGCGGGAGACCCAGTACTTC.